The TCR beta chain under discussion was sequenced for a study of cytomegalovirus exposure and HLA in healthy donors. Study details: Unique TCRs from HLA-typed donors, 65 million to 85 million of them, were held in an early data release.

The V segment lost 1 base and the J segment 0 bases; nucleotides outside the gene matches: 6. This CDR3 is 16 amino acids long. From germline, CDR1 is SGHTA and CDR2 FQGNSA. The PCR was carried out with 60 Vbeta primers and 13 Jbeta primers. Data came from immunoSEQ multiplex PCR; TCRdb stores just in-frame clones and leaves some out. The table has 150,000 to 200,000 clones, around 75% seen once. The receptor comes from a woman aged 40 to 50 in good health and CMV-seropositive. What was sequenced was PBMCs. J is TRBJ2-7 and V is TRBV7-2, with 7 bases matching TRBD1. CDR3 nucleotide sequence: TGTGCCAGCAGCTTAGATTACGGGACAGCCTCCTACGAGCAGTACTTC. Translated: CASSLDYGTASYEQYF.